This T cell receptor beta chain was identified during a study of a mutant IDH1 vaccine in newly diagnosed glioma. Study overall: Commencement of vaccination occurred 4-6 weeks following radiotherapy alone, or concurrently with temozolomide cycles. Therapy received beforehand was radiotherapy, temozolomide, or both, with most patients given both.

As regards this clone: Its antigen is as yet unknown.

Sample time point: week 11, during vaccination. Each dose delivered 300 ug of mutant IDH1 20-mer peptide subcutaneously with imiquimod. The V and J ends lost 0 bases and 0 bases, in that order; junction bases with no gene match: 8. In germline, CDR1 is LNHNV, CDR2 YYDKDF (reference sequence). This CDR3 has 18 residues. Here immunoSEQ multiplex PCR was the method, and the copy in TCRdb shows in-frame clones only, minus some. Counted here are 95,000 to 120,000 clones, 85% to 90% occurring once; the ten biggest clones make up around 0.61%. The chain uses TRBV15 and TRBJ1-2, with 9 bases that match TRBD1. This TCR was sampled from a woman aged 50 to 65 with glioma. Here the sequenced sample was PBMCs, taken from a glioma patient whose treatment included an IDH1 peptide vaccine. The CDR3 nucleotides read TGTGCCACCAGCAGAGAAGGGACAGGGTTGGGGTCTAACTATGGCTACACCTTC. It encodes CATSREGTGLGSNYGYTF.